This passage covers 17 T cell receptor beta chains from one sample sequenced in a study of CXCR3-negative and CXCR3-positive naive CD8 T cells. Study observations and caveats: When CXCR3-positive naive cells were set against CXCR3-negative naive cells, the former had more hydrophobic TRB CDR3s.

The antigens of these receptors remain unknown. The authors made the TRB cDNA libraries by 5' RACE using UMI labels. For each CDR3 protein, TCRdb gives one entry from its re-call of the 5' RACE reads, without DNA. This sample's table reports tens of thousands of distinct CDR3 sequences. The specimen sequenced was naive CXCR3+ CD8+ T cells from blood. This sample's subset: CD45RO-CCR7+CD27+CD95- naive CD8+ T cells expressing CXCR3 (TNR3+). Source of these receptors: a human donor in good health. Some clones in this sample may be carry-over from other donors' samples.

The CDR3: CASSPQGALAEAFF. This chain uses TRBV9 with TRBJ1-1; TCRdb proposes TRBD1, but this gene call is untestable without DNA. The V gene's germline CDR1 is SGDLS and CDR2 YYNGEE. This CDR3 spans 14 amino acids.

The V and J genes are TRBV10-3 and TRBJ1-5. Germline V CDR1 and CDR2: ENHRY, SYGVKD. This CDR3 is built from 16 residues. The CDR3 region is CAISDLTGNSNQPQHF.

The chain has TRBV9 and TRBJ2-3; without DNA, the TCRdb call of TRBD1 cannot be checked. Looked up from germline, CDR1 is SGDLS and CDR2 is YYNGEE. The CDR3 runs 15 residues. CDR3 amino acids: CASTTGGAGTDTQYF.

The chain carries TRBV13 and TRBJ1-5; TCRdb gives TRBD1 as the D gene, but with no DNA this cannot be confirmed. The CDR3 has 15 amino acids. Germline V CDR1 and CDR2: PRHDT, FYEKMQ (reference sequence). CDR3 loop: CASSLGQGGMQPQHF.

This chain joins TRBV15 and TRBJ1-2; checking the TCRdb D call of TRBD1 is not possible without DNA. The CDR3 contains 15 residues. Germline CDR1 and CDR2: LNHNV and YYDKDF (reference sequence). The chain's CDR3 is CATSKGDRPNYGYTF.

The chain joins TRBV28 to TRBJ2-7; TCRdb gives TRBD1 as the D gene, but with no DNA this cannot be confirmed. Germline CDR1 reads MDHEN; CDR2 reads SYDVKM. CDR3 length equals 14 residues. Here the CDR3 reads CASSRPGQGYEPYF.

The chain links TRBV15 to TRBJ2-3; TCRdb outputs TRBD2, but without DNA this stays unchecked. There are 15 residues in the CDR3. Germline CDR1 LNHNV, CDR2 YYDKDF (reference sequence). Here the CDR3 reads CATSRVPSGGDTQYF.

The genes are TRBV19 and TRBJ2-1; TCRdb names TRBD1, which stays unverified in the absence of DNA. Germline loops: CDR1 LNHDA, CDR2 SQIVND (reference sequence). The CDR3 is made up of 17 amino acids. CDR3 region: CASSIGWGQAAYNEQFF.

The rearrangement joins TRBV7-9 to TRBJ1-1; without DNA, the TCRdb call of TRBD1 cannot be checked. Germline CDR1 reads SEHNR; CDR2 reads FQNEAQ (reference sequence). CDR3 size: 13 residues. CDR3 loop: CASLGTEYHEAFF.

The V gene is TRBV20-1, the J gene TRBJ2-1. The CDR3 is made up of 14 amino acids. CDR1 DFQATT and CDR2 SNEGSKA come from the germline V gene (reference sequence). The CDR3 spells CSARDQLLSDEQFF.

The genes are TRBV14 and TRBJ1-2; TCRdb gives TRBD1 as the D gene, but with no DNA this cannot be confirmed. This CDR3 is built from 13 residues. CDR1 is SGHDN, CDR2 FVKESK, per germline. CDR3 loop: CASSQTGGWGYTF.

The CDR3 region is CASSLDRTEAFF. The chain couples TRBV7-9 to TRBJ1-1. CDR1 is SEHNR, CDR2 FQNEAQ, per germline (reference sequence). This CDR3 has 12 amino acids.

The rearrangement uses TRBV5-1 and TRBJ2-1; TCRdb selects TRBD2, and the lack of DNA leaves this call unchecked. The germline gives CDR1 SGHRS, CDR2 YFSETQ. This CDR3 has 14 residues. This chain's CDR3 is CASQIAGTYNEQFF. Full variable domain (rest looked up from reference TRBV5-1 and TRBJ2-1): KAGVTQTPRYLIKTRGQQVTLSCSPISGHRSVSWYQQTPGQGLQFLFEYFSETQRNKGNFPGRFSGRQFSNSRSEMNVSTLELGDSALYLCASQIAGTYNEQFFGPGTRLTVL.

The chain's CDR3 is CASSLWQREAFF. The chain employs TRBV28 and TRBJ1-1. The length of the CDR3 is 12 residues. From germline, CDR1 is MDHEN and CDR2 SYDVKM.

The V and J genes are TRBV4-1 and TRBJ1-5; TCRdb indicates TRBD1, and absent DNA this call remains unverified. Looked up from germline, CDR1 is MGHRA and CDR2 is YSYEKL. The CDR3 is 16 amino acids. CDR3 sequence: CASSQDSQGRSQPQHF.

This CDR3 reads CAISSSTTSYGYTF. The genes are TRBV15 and TRBJ1-2. The CDR3 length is 14 residues. The germline CDR1 and CDR2 sequences are LNHNV and YYDKDF (reference sequence).

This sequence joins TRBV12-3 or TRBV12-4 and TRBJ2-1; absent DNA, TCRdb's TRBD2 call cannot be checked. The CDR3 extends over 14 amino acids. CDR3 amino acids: CASKGTAGEQEQFF.